The T cell receptor beta chain described here comes from a study of cytomegalovirus exposure and HLA in healthy donors. The PCR contained 60 Vbeta and 13 Jbeta primers. TCRdb's copy holds only in-frame clones and misses some; the assay was immunoSEQ multiplex PCR. The table lists approximately 150,000 clones. CDR3 length: 15 amino acids. V lost 0 bases, J lost 6 bases, and 15 bases lay in between. The germline gives CDR1 MGHRA, CDR2 YSYEKL. The V call is TRBV4-1, the J call TRBJ2-7; weak D call: TRBD1 (5 bases). This TCR came from a woman aged 45-65 years in good health and CMV-seronegative. Sequencing was done on a sample of PBMCs. CDR3 sequence reads: CASSQERGPSGEQYF. CDR3 sequence (DNA): TGCGCCAGCAGCCAAGAAAGGGGTCCTAGTGGCGAGCAGTACTTC.